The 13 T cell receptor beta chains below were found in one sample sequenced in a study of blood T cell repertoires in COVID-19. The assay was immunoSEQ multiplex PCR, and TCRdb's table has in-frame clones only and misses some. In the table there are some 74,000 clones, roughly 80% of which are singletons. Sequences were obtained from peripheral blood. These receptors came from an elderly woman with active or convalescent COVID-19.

The CDR3 coding sequence is TGCGCCAGCAGCTGGGGGGGTAATCGAGAGACCCAGTACTTC. Residues: CASSWGGNRETQYF. The chain uses TRBV5-1 and TRBJ2-5; 7 bases match TRBD2. V gave up 3 bases and J gave up 4 bases; unmatched junction bases: 6. The CDR3 is 14 amino acids. Germline values: CDR1 SGHRS, CDR2 YFSETQ.

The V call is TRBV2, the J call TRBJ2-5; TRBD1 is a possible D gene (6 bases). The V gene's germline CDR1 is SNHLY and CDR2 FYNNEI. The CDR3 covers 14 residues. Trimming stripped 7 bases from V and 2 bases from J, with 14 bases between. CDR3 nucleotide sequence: TGTGCCAGCAAAGGGACACAGTGGCAAGAGACCCAGTACTTC. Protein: CASKGTQWQETQYF.

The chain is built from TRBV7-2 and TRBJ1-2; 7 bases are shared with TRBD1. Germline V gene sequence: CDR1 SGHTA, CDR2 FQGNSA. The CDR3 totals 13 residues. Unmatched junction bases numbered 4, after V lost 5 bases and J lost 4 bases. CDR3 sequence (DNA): TGTGCCAGCAGCCGGGGACAGATCTATGGCTACACCTTC. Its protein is CASSRGQIYGYTF.

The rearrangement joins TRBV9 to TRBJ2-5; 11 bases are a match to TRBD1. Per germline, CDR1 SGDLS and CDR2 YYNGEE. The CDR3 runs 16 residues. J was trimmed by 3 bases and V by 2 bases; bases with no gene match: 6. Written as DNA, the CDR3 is TGTGCCAGCAGCGTCGGGACAGGGGGTAATGAAGAGACCCAGTACTTC. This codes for CASSVGTGGNEETQYF.

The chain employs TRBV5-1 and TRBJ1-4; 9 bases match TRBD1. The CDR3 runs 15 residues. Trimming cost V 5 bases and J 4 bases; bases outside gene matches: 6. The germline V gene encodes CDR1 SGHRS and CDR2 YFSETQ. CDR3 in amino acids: CASSAGQGDNEKLFF. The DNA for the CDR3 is TGCGCCAGCAGTGCGGGACAGGGTGATAATGAAAAACTGTTTTTT.

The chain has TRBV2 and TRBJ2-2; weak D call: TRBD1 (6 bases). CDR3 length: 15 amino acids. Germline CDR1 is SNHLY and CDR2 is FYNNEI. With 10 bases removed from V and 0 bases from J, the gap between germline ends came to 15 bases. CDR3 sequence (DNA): TGTGCCACCCGGAGGACAGCAACGAACACCGGGGAGCTGTTTTTT. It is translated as CATRRTATNTGELFF.

CDR3 sequence reads: CATERGSAGDEQFF. Here the CDR3 DNA reads TGTGCCACCGAAAGGGGGAGCGCGGGTGATGAGCAGTTCTTC. This chain links TRBV6-5 with TRBJ2-1, with D possibly matching TRBD1 (6 bases). The CDR3 is 14 amino acids. V gave up 10 bases and J gave up 8 bases, with 21 bases separating them. Germline CDR1 MNHEY, CDR2 SVGAGI.

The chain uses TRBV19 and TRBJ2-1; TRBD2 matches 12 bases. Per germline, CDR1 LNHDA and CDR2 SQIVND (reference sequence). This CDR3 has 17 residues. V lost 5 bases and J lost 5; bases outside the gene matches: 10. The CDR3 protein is CASSPSPGTSGHNEQFF. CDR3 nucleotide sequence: TGTGCCAGTAGTCCTTCTCCCGGGACTAGCGGGCACAATGAGCAGTTCTTC.

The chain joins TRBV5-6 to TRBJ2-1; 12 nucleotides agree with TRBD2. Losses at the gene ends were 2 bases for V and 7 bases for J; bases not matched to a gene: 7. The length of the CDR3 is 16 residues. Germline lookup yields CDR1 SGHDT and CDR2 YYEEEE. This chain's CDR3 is CASSLNGLAGSNEQFF. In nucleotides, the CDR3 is TGTGCCAGCAGCTTAAACGGACTAGCGGGAAGTAATGAGCAGTTCTTC.

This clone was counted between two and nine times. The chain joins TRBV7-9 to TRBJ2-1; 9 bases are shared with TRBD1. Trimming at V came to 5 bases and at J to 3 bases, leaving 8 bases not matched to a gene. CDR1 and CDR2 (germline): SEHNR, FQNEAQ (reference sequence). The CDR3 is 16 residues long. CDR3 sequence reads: CASSRRQGVYYNEQFF. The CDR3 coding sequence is TGTGCCAGCAGCAGAAGACAGGGGGTGTACTACAATGAGCAGTTCTTC.

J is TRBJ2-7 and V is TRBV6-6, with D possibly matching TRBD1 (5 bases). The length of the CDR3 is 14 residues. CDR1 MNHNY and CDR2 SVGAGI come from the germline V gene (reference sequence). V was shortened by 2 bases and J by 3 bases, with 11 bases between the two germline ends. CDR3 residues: CASSYEQGRYEQYF. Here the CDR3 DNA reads TGTGCCAGCAGTTACGAGCAGGGCCGCTACGAGCAGTACTTC.

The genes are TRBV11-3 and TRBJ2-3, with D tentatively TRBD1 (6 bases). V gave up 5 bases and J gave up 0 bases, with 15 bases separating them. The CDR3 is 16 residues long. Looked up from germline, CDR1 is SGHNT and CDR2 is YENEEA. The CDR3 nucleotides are TGTGCCAGCAGCCCCCGAGGGGGTAGCAGCACAGATACGCAGTATTTT. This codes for CASSPRGGSSTDTQYF.

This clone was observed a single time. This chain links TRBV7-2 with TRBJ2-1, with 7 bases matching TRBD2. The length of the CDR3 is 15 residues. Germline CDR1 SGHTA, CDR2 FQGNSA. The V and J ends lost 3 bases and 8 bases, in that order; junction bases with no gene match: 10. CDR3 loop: CASSFTLARGDEQFF. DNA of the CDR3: TGTGCCAGCAGCTTTACACTAGCCCGGGGGGATGAGCAGTTCTTC.